Below are 10 T cell receptor beta chains sequenced from a single sample in a study of blood T cell repertoires in COVID-19. Method: immunoSEQ multiplex PCR; TCRdb's copy keeps in-frame clones and lacks some. The table lists a few hundred thousand clones, 80% to 90% of them singletons. The sample comprised PBMCs or T cells enriched from blood (not recorded which). The receptors shown here come from a woman aged 18-30 years who had recovered from COVID-19.

This clone was observed once. V is TRBV13 and J is TRBJ2-3; tentatively, D is TRBD2 (6 bases). Trimming shortened V by 6 bases and J by 1 base, and 8 bases separated the two germline ends. Germline CDR1 is PRHDT and CDR2 is FYEKMQ (reference sequence). CDR3 size: 13 residues. The CDR3 DNA is TGTGCCAGCAGACCGGGGGGCACAGATACGCAGTATTTT. This codes for CASRPGGTDTQYF.

The chain is built from TRBV12-3 or TRBV12-4 and TRBJ2-1; tentatively, D is TRBD2 (5 bases). V was cut by 5 bases and J by 8 bases, with 7 bases left in between. This CDR3 region has 11 residues. The CDR3 is CASSLGDEQFF. The CDR3 region has the DNA TGTGCCAGCAGTCTCGGGGATGAGCAGTTCTTC.

In this sample, this clone turned up once. The chain recombines TRBV7-9 with TRBJ2-6; D possibly corresponds to TRBD1 (6 bases). The CDR3 extends over 16 amino acids. V was pared by 5 bases and J by 2 bases, with 13 bases between. CDR1 SEHNR and CDR2 FQNEAQ come from the germline V gene (reference sequence). The CDR3 DNA reads as TGTGCCAGCAGCCCCAACAGGGTCCCTGGGGCCAACGTCCTGACTTTC. It translates to CASSPNRVPGANVLTF.

V and J are TRBV5-1 and TRBJ2-1; 8 nucleotides match TRBD1. The CDR3 sequence is 17 residues long. Germline loops: CDR1 SGHRS, CDR2 YFSETQ. V was pared by 8 bases and J by 2 bases, with 15 bases of the junction left unmatched. The CDR3 sequence: CASAGTGSIATYNEQFF. In nucleotides, the CDR3 is TGCGCCAGTGCCGGGACAGGCTCGATTGCAACCTACAATGAGCAGTTCTTC.

V usage is TRBV5-1 and J usage is TRBJ2-1, with 7 bases matching TRBD1. Germline loops: CDR1 SGHRS, CDR2 YFSETQ. This CDR3 comprises 14 residues. V lost 4 bases, J lost 5 bases, and 6 bases stayed unmatched. This chain's CDR3 is CASSRQGPDNEQFF. CDR3 bases: TGCGCCAGCAGCCGACAGGGTCCTGACAATGAGCAGTTCTTC.

The rearrangement uses TRBV27 and TRBJ1-1; possibly TRBD1 for D (5 bases). Germline V gene data show CDR1 as MNHEY and CDR2 as SMNVEV (reference sequence). Trimming stripped 2 bases from V and 4 bases from J, with 17 bases between. The CDR3 is 16 amino acids. The CDR3 DNA is TGTGCCAGCAGTTTACTCGGGCAGGGAAGAAGCACTGAAGCTTTCTTT. It yields the protein CASSLLGQGRSTEAFF.

This chain links TRBV7-2 with TRBJ1-2; D unresolved. CDR3 length: 14 amino acids. Germline V gene sequence: CDR1 SGHTA, CDR2 FQGNSA. The V and J ends lost 1 base and 5 bases respectively, with 11 bases between them. The CDR3 DNA reads as TGTGCCAGCAGCTTAGTTCGGGTTTCATATGGCTACACCTTC. Encoded protein: CASSLVRVSYGYTF.

The V gene is TRBV2, the J gene TRBJ2-5; 11 nucleotides agree with TRBD2. This CDR3 spans 15 amino acids. The V segment lost 6 bases and the J segment 5 bases; nucleotides outside the gene matches: 8. The V gene's germline CDR1 is SNHLY and CDR2 FYNNEI. CDR3 sequence (DNA): TGTGCCAGCAGAGGGCTAGCGGGGGGCAGTGAGACCCAGTACTTC. Protein: CASRGLAGGSETQYF. The whole variable domain, filled in from reference TRBV2 and TRBJ2-5, reads EPEVTQTPSHQVTQMGQEVILRCVPISNHLYFYWYRQILGQKVEFLVSFYNNEISEKSEIFDDQFSVERPDGSNFTLKIRSTKLEDSAMYFCASRGLAGGSETQYFGPGTRLLVL.

This sequence joins TRBV11-2 and TRBJ1-2; D unclear. In germline, CDR1 is SGHAT, CDR2 FQNNGV. Trimming stripped 5 bases from V and 4 bases from J, with 11 bases between. The CDR3 spans 13 residues. The CDR3 sequence is CASSPHPLYGYTF. CDR3 bases: TGTGCCAGCAGCCCCCATCCACTCTATGGCTACACCTTC.

V is TRBV6-1 and J is TRBJ2-7; D gene ambiguous. With 3 bases removed from V and 2 bases from J, the gap between germline ends came to 8 bases. Germline values: CDR1 MNHNS, CDR2 SASEGT. The CDR3 has 13 residues. The chain's CDR3 is CASSDDIAYEQYF. The CDR3 DNA is TGTGCCAGCAGTGACGACATAGCCTACGAGCAGTACTTC.